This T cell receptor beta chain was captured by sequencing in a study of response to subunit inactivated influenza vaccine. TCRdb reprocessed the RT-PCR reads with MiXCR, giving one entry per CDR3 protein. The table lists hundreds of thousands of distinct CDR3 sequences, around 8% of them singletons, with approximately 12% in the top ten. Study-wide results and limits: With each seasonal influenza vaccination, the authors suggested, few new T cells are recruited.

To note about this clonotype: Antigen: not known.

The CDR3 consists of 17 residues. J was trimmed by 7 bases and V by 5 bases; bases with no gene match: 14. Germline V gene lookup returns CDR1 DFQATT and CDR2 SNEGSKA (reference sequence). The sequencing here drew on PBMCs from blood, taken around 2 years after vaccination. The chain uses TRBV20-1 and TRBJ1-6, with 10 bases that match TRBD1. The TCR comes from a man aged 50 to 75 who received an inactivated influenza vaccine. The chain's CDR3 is CSAPRAGTGVQNSPLHF. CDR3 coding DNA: TGCAGTGCTCCTAGGGCCGGGACAGGGGTGCAAAATTCACCCCTCCACTTT.